The clone carrying this TCR beta chain has only one observation. Its specificity is unknown. It was with 60 Vbeta and 13 Jbeta primers that the PCR ran. TCRdb keeps only in-frame clones here, not all; method: immunoSEQ multiplex PCR. The data hold 160,000 or so clones, with approximately 80% observed a single time. The data originate from a study of cytomegalovirus exposure and HLA in healthy donors. General study results and limits: Three of the chains that were CMV-associated were confirmed in vitro to be specific for CMV antigens.

The CDR3 length is 16 residues. The TCR was taken from a man between 18 and 35 years old in good health and CMV-seropositive. Sequenced sample: PBMCs. V is TRBV12-1 and J is TRBJ2-7; TRBD1, the table's D call, lacks a check against the DNA. TRBV12-1 is termed a pseudogene. CDR3 residues: CASSLTEGDSSYEQYF. The CDR3 bases are TGTGCCAGCAGCCTTACCGAGGGGGACAGCTCCTACGAGCAGTACTTC.